What follows are 28 T cell receptor beta chains derived from one specimen sequenced in a study of Ad26.COV2.S vaccination and SARS-CoV-2 variants. Treatment given: approximately 18 received Ad26.COV2.S at low or high dose, single or two shots; five or six received placebo; per-sample allocation not given. Sampling was performed 63 days after the first vaccine or placebo injection. Data came from immunoSEQ multiplex PCR; TCRdb stores just in-frame clones and leaves some out. The data contain approximately 460,000 clones, roughly nine tenths of them singletons. Specimen: peripheral blood, collected in a trial of Ad26.COV2.S vaccine versus placebo. The receptors derive from a person between 18 and 59 years old who received the Ad26.COV2.S COVID-19 vaccine or a placebo.

The chain employs TRBV2 and TRBJ2-7, with 7 positions matching TRBD1. J gave up 7 bases and V 7 bases, and 4 bases lay outside the gene matches. Germline V gene lookup returns CDR1 SNHLY and CDR2 FYNNEI. The CDR3 runs to 11 residues. The CDR3 protein is CASTGTAEQYF. CDR3 in DNA: TGTGCCAGCACTGGGACAGCTGAGCAGTACTTC.

The chain links TRBV27 to TRBJ1-1; D call uncertain. The V end lost 6 bases, the J end lost 2 bases, and 7 bases lay between the germline ends. This CDR3 region has 12 residues. Germline V CDR1 and CDR2: MNHEY, SMNVEV (reference sequence). CDR3 region: CASRLGNTEAFF. In DNA form, the CDR3 reads TGTGCCAGCAGGCTCGGTAACACTGAAGCTTTCTTT.

The J gene is TRBJ2-2, the V gene TRBV12-3 or TRBV12-4, with a tentative D call TRBD1 (5 bases). This CDR3 region has 13 residues. The V end lost 6 bases, the J end lost 4 bases, and 9 bases lay between the germline ends. CDR3: CASSPQGTGELFF. The CDR3 region has the DNA TGTGCCAGCAGCCCCCAGGGCACCGGGGAGCTGTTTTTT.

This chain joins TRBV19 and TRBJ2-2; no clear D gene. The CDR3 covers 15 residues. Germline V gives CDR1 LNHDA, CDR2 SQIVND (reference sequence). With 5 bases removed from V and 4 bases from J, the gap between germline ends came to 14 bases. CDR3 amino acids: CASSPYMDSTGELFF. CDR3 coding DNA: TGTGCCAGTAGTCCATATATGGATAGCACCGGGGAGCTGTTTTTT.

The chain uses TRBV7-8 and TRBJ1-5; tentatively, D is TRBD1 (5 bases). V lost 4 bases to trimming and J lost 6 bases, with 10 bases between them. The CDR3 is 13 amino acids. Germline assignment: CDR1 SGHVS and CDR2 FQNEAQ. For the CDR3, the DNA is TGTGCCAGCAGCTCACAGGAGCTTCAGCCCCAGCATTTT. Protein: CASSSQELQPQHF.

This clone was counted a few times. The V and J genes are TRBV7-9 and TRBJ1-1, with D unresolved. This CDR3 comprises 14 residues. Trimming pared 5 bases from V and 1 base from J, leaving 11 bases between. Germline V CDR1 and CDR2: SEHNR, FQNEAQ (reference sequence). As DNA, the CDR3 is TGTGCCAGCAGCCACGGACTCGAGAACACTGAAGCTTTCTTT. It encodes CASSHGLENTEAFF.

V gene TRBV27 combines with J gene TRBJ2-3, with a weak D call TRBD1 (5 bases). Germline CDR1 and CDR2: MNHEY and SMNVEV (reference sequence). The CDR3 runs to 15 residues. V was trimmed by 2 bases and J by 4 bases, leaving 13 bases between them. In nucleotides, the CDR3 is TGTGCCAGCAGTTTAAAGGGGTTAGGGGCAGATACGCAGTATTTT. This encodes CASSLKGLGADTQYF.

This clone occurred a few times. The chain joins TRBV14 to TRBJ1-1; D is undetermined. Germline V lookup: CDR1 SGHDN, CDR2 FVKESK. Between the trimmed V and J ends, which lost 3 bases and 1 base, there was a span of 6 bases. The CDR3 is 13 amino acids. CDR3 sequence reads: CASSQHPNTEAFF. CDR3 in DNA: TGTGCCAGCAGCCAGCACCCGAACACTGAAGCTTTCTTT.

The chain joins TRBV15 to TRBJ2-5, with D tentatively TRBD1 or TRBD2 (6 bases each). Germline V lookup: CDR1 LNHNV, CDR2 YYDKDF (reference sequence). Trimming pared 3 bases from V and 5 bases from J, leaving 10 bases between. The CDR3 totals 13 residues. CDR3 coding DNA: TGTGCCACCAGCAGGGGGGGCGGGGAGACCCAGTACTTC. It specifies CATSRGGGETQYF.

The chain employs TRBV3-1 (or the pseudogene TRBV3-2) and TRBJ2-2, with TRBD2 identical over 14 bases. The germline V gene encodes CDR1 LGHDT and CDR2 YNNKEL (reference sequence). V gave up 4 bases and J gave up 3 bases; unmatched junction bases: 13. This CDR3 is 20 amino acids long. CDR3 in amino acids: CASSPYGEGLAGGYTGELFF. For the CDR3, the DNA is TGTGCCAGCAGCCCTTACGGCGAAGGACTAGCGGGGGGTTACACCGGGGAGCTGTTTTTT.

This sequence joins TRBV9 and TRBJ1-2, with D maybe TRBD1 (6 bases). This CDR3 contains 15 residues. Germline CDR1 reads SGDLS; CDR2 reads YYNGEE. V was cut by 0 bases and J by 3 bases, with 12 bases left in between. The CDR3 DNA sequence: TGTGCCAGCAGCGTAGAGTCTTCAGGGGACTATGGCTACACCTTC. Protein product: CASSVESSGDYGYTF.

This chain joins TRBV7-9 and TRBJ2-3; tentative D call: TRBD2 (5 bases). CDR1 and CDR2 from the germline V gene are SEHNR and FQNEAQ (reference sequence). Trimming removed 8 bases at V and 2 bases at J, with 11 bases between. The CDR3 sequence is 13 residues long. Here the CDR3 DNA reads TGTGCCAGCCGCGGGCGAAACACAGATACGCAGTATTTT. It yields the protein CASRGRNTDTQYF. The full variable domain, its missing parts supplied by reference TRBV7-9 and TRBJ2-3, is DTGVSQNPRHKITKRGQNVTFRCDPISEHNRLYWYRQTLGQGPEFLTYFQNEAQLEKSRLLSDRFSAERPKGSFSTLEIQRTEQGDSAMYLCASRGRNTDTQYFGPGTRLTVL.

The V gene is TRBV4-3, the J gene TRBJ2-2; 8 bases match TRBD1. This CDR3 contains 15 residues. CDR1 is LGHNA, CDR2 YSLEER, per germline. Losses at the gene ends were 7 bases for V and 5 bases for J; bases not matched to a gene: 9. The CDR3 nucleotides are TGCGCCAGCAAAATCCTCAGACAGGGGACCGGGGAGCTGTTTTTT. Translating it yields CASKILRQGTGELFF.

The gene calls are TRBV18 and TRBJ1-3; unclear D gene. The V end lost 3 bases, the J end lost 0 bases, and 6 bases lay between the germline ends. The length of the CDR3 is 14 residues. Germline lookup yields CDR1 KGHSH and CDR2 LQKENI. CDR3 sequence reads: CASSPGNSGNTIYF. In DNA, the CDR3 is TGTGCCAGCTCACCGGGGAACTCTGGAAACACCATATATTTT.

As for this clone: The same CDR3 arises from other DNA sequences in this sample as well. V and J are TRBV27 and TRBJ2-1; the match to TRBD2 covers 14 bases. CDR3 length: 18 residues. Germline loops: CDR1 MNHEY, CDR2 SMNVEV (reference sequence). V lost 4 bases to trimming and J lost 1 base; unmatched junction nucleotides: 6. The CDR3, as DNA: TGTGCCAGCAGTTCAGGACTAGCGGGAGGCTCATCCTACAATGAGCAGTTCTTC. It translates to CASSSGLAGGSSYNEQFF.

This clone was seen once. The chain has TRBV7-9 and TRBJ2-7; tentative D call: TRBD2 (6 bases). CDR1 SEHNR and CDR2 FQNEAQ come from the germline V gene (reference sequence). The CDR3 is made up of 15 amino acids. V lost 1 base and J lost 5, with 15 bases in between. DNA for the CDR3: TGTGCCAGCAGCTTAGGTCTTGGGGGGTTGCACGAGCAGTACTTC. This gives the protein CASSLGLGGLHEQYF. Combining the CDR3 with reference TRBV7-9 and TRBJ2-7 gives the whole variable domain DTGVSQNPRHKITKRGQNVTFRCDPISEHNRLYWYRQTLGQGPEFLTYFQNEAQLEKSRLLSDRFSAERPKGSFSTLEIQRTEQGDSAMYLCASSLGLGGLHEQYFGPGTRLTVT.

This clone was counted a single time. The rearrangement links TRBV4-2 to TRBJ2-1, with 11 bases identical to TRBD2. CDR3 size: 16 residues. V lost 5 bases and J lost 6; bases outside the gene matches: 9. Looked up from germline, CDR1 is LGHNA and CDR2 is YNFKEQ. The CDR3 DNA follows: TGTGCCAGCAGCACCCGGACTAGCGGGTTGAGCAATGAGCAGTTCTTC. It yields the protein CASSTRTSGLSNEQFF.

The chain employs TRBV7-9 and TRBJ1-2; D is perhaps TRBD1 (5 bases). The germline gives CDR1 SEHNR, CDR2 FQNEAQ (reference sequence). V lost 5 bases and J lost 7, with 14 bases in between. This CDR3 has 13 residues. DNA for the CDR3: TGTGCCAGCAGCCCCGACAGTGGAGGTGGCTACACCTTC. Translation: CASSPDSGGGYTF.

The chain has TRBV28 and TRBJ2-3; D possibly uses TRBD1 or TRBD2 (6 bases each). The CDR3 covers 14 residues. Germline V CDR1 and CDR2: MDHEN, SYDVKM. Trimming removed 7 bases at V and 4 bases at J, with 15 bases between. The CDR3 protein is CASTVGGPSDTQYF. Here the CDR3 DNA reads TGTGCCAGCACTGTCGGGGGCCCTTCAGATACGCAGTATTTT.

The V and J genes are TRBV14 and TRBJ1-2; TRBD1 aligns across 10 bases. The V segment lost 4 bases and the J segment 5 bases; nucleotides outside the gene matches: 4. In germline, CDR1 is SGHDN, CDR2 FVKESK. The CDR3 consists of 14 residues. In DNA form, the CDR3 reads TGTGCCAGCAGCCCGAGGGACAGGGGATATGGCTACACCTTC. It codes for CASSPRDRGYGYTF.

The chain couples TRBV7-9 to TRBJ2-5; the match to TRBD2 covers 12 bases. V dropped 6 bases and J dropped 2; count of bases not matched to a gene: 4. CDR3 size: 15 residues. CDR1 SEHNR and CDR2 FQNEAQ come from the germline V gene (reference sequence). The CDR3 reads CASRKTSGGQETQYF. The DNA for the CDR3 is TGTGCCAGCAGAAAGACTAGCGGGGGTCAAGAGACCCAGTACTTC.

The chain carries TRBV7-3 and TRBJ2-3, with D uncertain. CDR3 size: 12 residues. Germline V gene sequence: CDR1 SGHTA, CDR2 FQGTGA. The V gene lost 5 bases and the J gene lost 5 bases, with 8 bases spanning the gap. CDR3 in DNA: TGTGCCAGCAGCCAAAAGGGAGATACGCAGTATTTT. Protein sequence: CASSQKGDTQYF.

This sequence joins TRBV7-2 and TRBJ2-1; maybe TRBD2 (5 bases). CDR1 and CDR2 (germline): SGHTA, FQGNSA. This CDR3 is 16 amino acids long. The germline V and J ends were trimmed by 0 bases and 4 bases, with 13 bases remaining between them. CDR3 coding DNA: TGTGCCAGCAGCTTAGCAGGTGGACTCGGGTACAATGAGCAGTTCTTC. Protein: CASSLAGGLGYNEQFF.

The chain is built from TRBV11-2 and TRBJ2-7, with D hard to call. This CDR3 comprises 13 residues. Trimming cost V 5 bases and J 2 bases, with 10 bases left between them. The germline V gene has CDR1 SGHAT and CDR2 FQNNGV. This chain's CDR3 is CASSVRTAYEQYF. In DNA form, the CDR3 reads TGTGCCAGCAGCGTCCGCACGGCCTACGAGCAGTACTTC.

V usage is TRBV7-2 and J usage is TRBJ2-7; D might be TRBD1 or TRBD2, each matching 7 bases. The germline V and J ends were trimmed by 3 bases and 2 bases, with 11 bases remaining between them. Looked up from germline, CDR1 is SGHTA and CDR2 is FQGNSA. The CDR3 covers 14 residues. The CDR3 here is CASSFGGTAYEQYF. CDR3 coding DNA: TGTGCCAGCAGCTTCGGGGGGACAGCCTACGAGCAGTACTTC.

The rearrangement uses TRBV27 and TRBJ2-2; D is possibly TRBD1 or TRBD2 (5 bases each). Germline CDR1 reads MNHEY; CDR2 reads SMNVEV (reference sequence). The CDR3 totals 18 residues. Deletions cut 5 bases from V and 2 bases from J, with 21 bases between. The DNA of the CDR3 is TGTGCCAGCAGTCCCTGGAATTGGGGGAGTTTAAACACCGGGGAGCTGTTTTTT. This codes for CASSPWNWGSLNTGELFF.

As to this clone: The sample has other DNA sequences that encode this CDR3 too. The rearrangement joins TRBV18 to TRBJ1-1; 9 bases fit TRBD1. The CDR3 covers 15 residues. In germline, CDR1 is KGHSH, CDR2 LQKENI. The J segment lost 1 base and the V segment lost 3 bases, leaving 3 bases of the junction unmatched. The CDR3 DNA reads as TGTGCCAGCTCACCCCCGGGACAGGGGAACACTGAAGCTTTCTTT. Residues: CASSPPGQGNTEAFF.

The rearrangement uses TRBV28 and TRBJ1-2; D is perhaps TRBD1 (5 bases). V was clipped by 8 bases and J by 5 bases, with 12 bases between them. Germline-derived CDR1 and CDR2 are MDHEN and SYDVKM. This CDR3 is 12 amino acids long. The DNA for the CDR3 is TGTGCCAGCGGTTCCGGGGGTTATGGCTACACCTTC. This encodes CASGSGGYGYTF.